What follows is one T cell receptor beta chain and its context. Donors consisted of healthy bone marrow donors. Germline-derived CDR1 and CDR2 are SEHNR and FQNEAQ (reference sequence). V dropped 6 bases and J dropped 4; count of bases not matched to a gene: 7. This CDR3 has 15 amino acids. The data belong to a study of cytomegalovirus exposure and HLA in healthy donors. Both 60 Vbeta primers and 13 Jbeta primers went into the PCR. Produced via immunoSEQ multiplex PCR; TCRdb's table is partial and in-frame only. The sample holds over 200,000 clones, approximately 90% seen once. The source of this sequence is a woman under 30 in good health and CMV-seronegative. J is TRBJ1-2 and V is TRBV7-9, with 11 nucleotides matching TRBD1. The sequenced material came from PBMCs. The CDR3 DNA is TGTGCCAGCAGTCCCAGGACAGGGGGCGTCTATGGCTACACCTTC. Translating it yields CASSPRTGGVYGYTF.